The TCR beta chain described here comes from a study of T cells in Graves' hyperthyroidism and ophthalmopathy (dated by TCRdb to about 2019). A note on the overall study: Peripheral blood was collected at initial diagnosis, before any treatment. To identify distinguishing TCR V-J signatures, a discovery cohort of around 98 patients was used, comprising roughly 45 with Graves' ophthalmopathy and around 60 with stable Graves' hyperthyroidism. The 95 to 100 discovery patients were randomly split 7:3 into training and test sets. The paper reports TCR Vbeta CDR3 sequencing of about 140 peripheral blood samples: 43 ophthalmopathy, some 80 hyperthyroidism and approximately 17 progressor patients. Following sampling, methimazole starting at 30 mg daily was given to hyperthyroidism patients, and high-dose intravenous methylprednisolone was given to ophthalmopathy patients. In six Graves' hyperthyroidism patients, the study also compared T-cell repertoires from thyroid tissue with T-cell repertoires from blood. Whether ophthalmopathy could be predicted prospectively was tested in an independent validation cohort made up of approximately 19 hyperthyroidism patients plus 17 patients who later progressed to ophthalmopathy. Broad study findings and their caveats: During validation, the model predicted progression to ophthalmopathy a median of around six months ahead of onset, with approximately 71% sensitivity and about 72% specificity. A 13 V-J signature model separated ophthalmopathy from stable hyperthyroidism, with approximately 87% sensitivity and about 81% specificity in cross-validation and 80%/75% in testing. Most expanded thyroid clonotypes (frequency above 0.001) were also detected in blood, suggesting blood repertoires may reflect thyroid immune responses. No statistical method was used to fix the sample size in advance, and group allocation was not hidden from the investigators.

Stable Graves' hyperthyroidism was defined as no progression to ophthalmopathy during 18 months of follow-up. The hyperthyroidism patients were between 18 and 65 years old and newly diagnosed, with a disease duration of less than 2 months. The study excluded patients with uncontrolled infections, other autoimmune diseases, pregnancy or lactation. Diagnoses were based on clinical symptoms, serum thyroxine and TRAb, thyroid ultrasound and orbital computed tomography. PBMCs were separated from 7.5 to 10 ml of fresh peripheral blood using Ficoll-Paque density gradient centrifugation. Total RNA was extracted with Trizol reagent, and quality was checked on an Agilent 2100 Bioanalyzer. TCR beta CDR3 regions were amplified from RNA transcripts. The TCR CDR3 was subjected to a first round of RT-PCR using the HTBI primer set and the Qiagen OneStep RT-PCR kit. The libraries were constructed in a second round of multiplex PCR and then size-selected and purified. Sequencing of the libraries was done on an Illumina HiSeq2000 using paired-end 100 bp reads. Under the source paper's analysis protocol: SOAPnuke was used to process the raw data, throwing out any read that contained adapters or uncalled bases, had a mean Phred below 15, or lacked an exact constant-primer or identifier match. High-quality paired reads were merged using COPE v1.2.5, and each unique nucleotide sequence was defined as a clonotype. MiTCR v1.1 was used to align clonotypes to the IMGT TRBV, TRBD and TRBJ reference segments. The analysis was restricted to V-J combinations with a frequency above 0.0001, which together covered 99% to 99.2% of the repertoires. A TCS score was defined as the ratio between F50 (clonal expansion) and ExV (chaos), using BLOSUM62-based TCRdist between CDR3 peptides within each V-J. Welch's t-statistics and random forest reduced some 510 V-J features to 13, which were used in a naive Bayes classifier (R e1071). The raw public reads went through TCRdb reprocessing: fastp at Q25, MiXCR clone calling, in-frame beta chains kept. Merged by CDR3 protein, the rows form single entries marked with the most common genes and DNA. TCRdb assigned the V and J calls; the authors' analysis was not used. The sample table shows about 590,000 distinct CDR3 sequences, and 15% to 18% are seen once. The ten most abundant clones make up roughly 6.6% of the sample.

The CDR3 runs 12 residues from the cysteine to the phenylalanine. CDR3 DNA only is kept here, 36 bases in frame from base 1. V was cut back by 5 bases and J by 8 bases, leaving a gap of 12 bases between them. At least ten counts were recorded for this clonotype. Its antigen specificity is not known. Within one base of it there is no much larger clone, and no base qualities were kept. The receptor chain draws on TRBV12-3 or TRBV12-4 and TRBJ1-2; TRBD1 is a weak D gene call, 6 bases matching. Sequenced: blood. The TCR sequence derives from a woman aged 30 to 39 with Graves' hyperthyroidism. The CDR3 region has the sequence CASSPSGDGYTF. The DNA reads TGTGCCAGCAGTCCTTCAGGGGACGGCTACACCTTC.